This TCR beta chain was sequenced for a study of cytomegalovirus exposure and HLA in healthy donors. Study conclusions and caveats: Researchers counted roughly 160 TCR beta chains as cytomegalovirus-associated.

With respect to this clone: Antigen: not known.

V lost 6 bases to trimming and J lost 8 bases; unmatched junction nucleotides: 9. CDR1 is MGHRA, CDR2 YSYEKL, per germline. There are 15 residues in the CDR3. With 60 Vbeta and 13 Jbeta primers, the PCR was carried out. Produced via immunoSEQ multiplex PCR; TCRdb's table is partial and in-frame only. Of about 180,000 clones in the sample, 60% to 80% were seen once. The chain recombines TRBV4-1 with TRBJ2-1; 11 bases are a match to TRBD2. The sample consisted of PBMCs. The sequence derives from a woman aged 50 to 60 in good health and CMV-seropositive. The CDR3 nucleotides are TGCGCCAGCAGTCAATTTAGCGGGGGGGCATATGAGCAGTTCTTC. Translating it yields CASSQFSGGAYEQFF.